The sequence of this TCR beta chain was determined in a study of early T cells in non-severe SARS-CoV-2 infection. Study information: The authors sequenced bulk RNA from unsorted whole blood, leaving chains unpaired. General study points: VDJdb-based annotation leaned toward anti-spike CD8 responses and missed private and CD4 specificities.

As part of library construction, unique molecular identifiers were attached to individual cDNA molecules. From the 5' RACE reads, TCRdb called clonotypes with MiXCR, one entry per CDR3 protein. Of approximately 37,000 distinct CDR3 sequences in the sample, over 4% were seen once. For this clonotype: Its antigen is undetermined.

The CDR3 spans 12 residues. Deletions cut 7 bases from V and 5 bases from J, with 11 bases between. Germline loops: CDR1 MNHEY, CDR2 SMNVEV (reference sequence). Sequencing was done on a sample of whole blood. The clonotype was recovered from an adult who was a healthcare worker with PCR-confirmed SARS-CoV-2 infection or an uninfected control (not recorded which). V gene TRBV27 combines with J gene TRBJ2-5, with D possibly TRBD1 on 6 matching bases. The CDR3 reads CASKRTEETQYF. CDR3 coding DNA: TGTGCCAGCAAAAGGACAGAGGAGACCCAGTACTTC.